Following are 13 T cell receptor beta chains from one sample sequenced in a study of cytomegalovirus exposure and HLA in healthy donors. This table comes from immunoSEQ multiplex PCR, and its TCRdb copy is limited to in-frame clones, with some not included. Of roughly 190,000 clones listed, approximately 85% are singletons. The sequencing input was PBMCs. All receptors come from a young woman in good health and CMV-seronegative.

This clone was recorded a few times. The CDR3 DNA is TGTGCCAGCAGTTTATTAGGGACAGGGGCCGGGGAGCTGTTTTTT. Translated: CASSLLGTGAGELFF. The chain employs TRBV27 and TRBJ2-2, with 10 nucleotides matching TRBD1. The V and J ends lost 1 base and 6 bases, in that order; junction bases with no gene match: 2. There are 15 residues in the CDR3. Germline lookup yields CDR1 MNHEY and CDR2 SMNVEV (reference sequence).

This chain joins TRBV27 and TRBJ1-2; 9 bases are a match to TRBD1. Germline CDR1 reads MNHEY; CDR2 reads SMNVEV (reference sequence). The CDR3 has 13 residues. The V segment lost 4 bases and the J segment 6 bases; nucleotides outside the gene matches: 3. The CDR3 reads CASSSWTGDGYTF. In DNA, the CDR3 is TGTGCCAGCAGTTCCTGGACAGGGGATGGCTACACCTTC.

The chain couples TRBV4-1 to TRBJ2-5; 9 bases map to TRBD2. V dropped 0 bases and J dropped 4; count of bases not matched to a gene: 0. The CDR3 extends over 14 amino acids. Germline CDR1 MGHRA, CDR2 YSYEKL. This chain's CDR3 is CASSQERGGETQYF. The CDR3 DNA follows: TGCGCCAGCAGCCAAGAGCGGGGGGGAGAGACCCAGTACTTC.

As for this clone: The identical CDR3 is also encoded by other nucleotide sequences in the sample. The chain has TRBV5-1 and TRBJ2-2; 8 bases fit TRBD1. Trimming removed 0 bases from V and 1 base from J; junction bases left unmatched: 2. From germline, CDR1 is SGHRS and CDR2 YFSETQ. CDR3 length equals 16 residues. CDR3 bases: TGCGCCAGCAGCTTGGTCGGGACAGGGAACACCGGGGAGCTGTTTTTT. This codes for CASSLVGTGNTGELFF. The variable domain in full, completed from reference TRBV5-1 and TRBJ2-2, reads KAGVTQTPRYLIKTRGQQVTLSCSPISGHRSVSWYQQTPGQGLQFLFEYFSETQRNKGNFPGRFSGRQFSNSRSEMNVSTLELGDSALYLCASSLVGTGNTGELFFGEGSRLTVL.

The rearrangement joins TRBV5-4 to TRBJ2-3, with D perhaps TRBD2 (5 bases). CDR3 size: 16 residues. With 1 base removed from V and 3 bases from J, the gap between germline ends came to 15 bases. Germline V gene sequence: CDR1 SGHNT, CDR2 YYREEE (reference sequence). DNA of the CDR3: TGTGCCAGCAGCTTGTTGGTGGGAGTGGGGACAGATACGCAGTATTTT. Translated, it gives CASSLLVGVGTDTQYF.

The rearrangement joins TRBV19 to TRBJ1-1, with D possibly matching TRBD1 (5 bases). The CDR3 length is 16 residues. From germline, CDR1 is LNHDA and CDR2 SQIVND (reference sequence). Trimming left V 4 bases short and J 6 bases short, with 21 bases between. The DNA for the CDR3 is TGTGCCAGTAGTAAGTGGGCGGGAGGGGCTAAGGCTGAAGCTTTCTTT. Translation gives CASSKWAGGAKAEAFF. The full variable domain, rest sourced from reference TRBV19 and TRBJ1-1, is DGGITQSPKYLFRKEGQNVTLSCEQNLNHDAMYWYRQDPGQGLRLIYYSQIVNDFQKGDIAEGYSVSREKKESFPLTVTSAQKNPTAFYLCASSKWAGGAKAEAFFGQGTRLTVV.

For the CDR3, the DNA is TGCGCCAGCAGCCAAGACCGGGGAGGCTACGAGCAGTACTTC. Translating gives CASSQDRGGYEQYF. The genes are TRBV4-1 and TRBJ2-7, with a weak D call TRBD2 (6 bases). With 0 bases removed from V and 3 bases from J, the gap between germline ends came to 9 bases. The CDR3 totals 14 residues. The germline V gene has CDR1 MGHRA and CDR2 YSYEKL.

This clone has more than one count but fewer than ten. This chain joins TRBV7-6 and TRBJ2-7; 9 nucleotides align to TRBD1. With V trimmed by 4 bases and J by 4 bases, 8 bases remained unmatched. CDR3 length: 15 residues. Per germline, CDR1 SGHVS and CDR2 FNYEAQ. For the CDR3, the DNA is TGTGCCAGCAGCTCCCCGGGACAGGGAATATACGAGCAGTACTTC. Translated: CASSSPGQGIYEQYF.

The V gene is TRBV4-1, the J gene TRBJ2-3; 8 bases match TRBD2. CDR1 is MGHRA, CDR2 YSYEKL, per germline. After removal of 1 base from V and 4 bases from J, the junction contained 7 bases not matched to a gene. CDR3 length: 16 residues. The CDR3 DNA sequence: TGCGCCAGCAGCCAAGGTCGAGCGGGAGTTCCAGATACGCAGTATTTT. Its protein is CASSQGRAGVPDTQYF.

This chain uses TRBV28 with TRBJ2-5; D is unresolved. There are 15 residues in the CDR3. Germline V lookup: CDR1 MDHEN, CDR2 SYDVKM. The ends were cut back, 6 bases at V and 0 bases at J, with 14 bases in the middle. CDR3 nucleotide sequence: TGTGCCAGCAGCCCCCTAACGTCGTACCAAGAGACCCAGTACTTC. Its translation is CASSPLTSYQETQYF.

CDR3 nucleotides: TGCAGCGTTGAAATATCTGTGAACACTGAAGCTTTCTTT. Its protein is CSVEISVNTEAFF. The chain combines TRBV29-1 with TRBJ1-1, with unresolved D. There are 13 residues in the CDR3. CDR1 SQVTM and CDR2 ANQGSEA come from the germline V gene. Trimming removed 2 bases at V and 0 bases at J, with 7 bases between.

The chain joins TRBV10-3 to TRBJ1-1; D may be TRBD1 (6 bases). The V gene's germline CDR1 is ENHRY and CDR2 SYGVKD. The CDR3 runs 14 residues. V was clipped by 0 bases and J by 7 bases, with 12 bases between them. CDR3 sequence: CAISESRGLDEAFF. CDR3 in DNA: TGTGCCATCAGTGAGTCGAGGGGGTTGGATGAAGCTTTCTTT.

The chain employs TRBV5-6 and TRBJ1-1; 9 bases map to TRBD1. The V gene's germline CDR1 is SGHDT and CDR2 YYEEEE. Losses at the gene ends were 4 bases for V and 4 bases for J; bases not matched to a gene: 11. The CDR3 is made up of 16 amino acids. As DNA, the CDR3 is TGTGCCAGCAGCCCAGGACAGGGGAGGACGGGCACTGAAGCTTTCTTT. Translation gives CASSPGQGRTGTEAFF.